This T cell receptor beta chain was captured in a study of blood T cell repertoires in COVID-19 (dated by TCRdb to between 2020 and 2021). As for the study more broadly: Collaborator samples came from the United States, Italy and Spain and covered acute and convalescent phases of COVID-19. The material from the prospective study consisted of cDNA or gDNA derived from T cells, B-cell-depleted T cells, or PBMCs. The dataset comprised deeply sampled blood TCRbeta repertoires from subjects exposed to, actively infected with, or recovered from COVID-19. A freely available public database, intended as a resource for researchers studying the immune response to SARS-CoV-2, is where the repertoires were released. Samples came from the ongoing ImmuneRACE study (first 160 participants) plus 1,254 subjects from 6 global collaborators. Sample metadata almost always included a de-identified subject ID, COVID-19 status, age in years and sex. Where HLA class I and class II types were available, the types were taken from metadata supplied by the sample provider, not from assay-based typing.

Another Seattle source contributed samples from volunteer blood donors who had recovered from COVID-19. Each collaborating institution followed its own protocols to collect whole blood in K2EDTA tubes. Collaborator samples were shipped for TCRbeta analysis as frozen whole blood, isolated PBMCs, or DNA extracted from either sample type. TCRbeta CDR3 regions were amplified from genomic DNA by means of the immunoSEQ Assay, a bias-controlled multiplex PCR. Turning to the authors' computational methods: Within the assay, amplification of reference gene primers was used to estimate how many nucleated cells each sample contained. To quantify the absolute abundance of each unique TCRbeta CDR3 rearrangement, sequence reads were collapsed and filtered. For each sample, productive Simpson clonality was calculated as the square root of Simpson's diversity index over productive rearrangements. The immuneACCESS repertoire file appears here via TCRdb, limited to in-frame rearrangements. These files lack a portion of the clones; in checked studies, under half of the deficit traces to unresolved V genes, and the cause of the others is not known. For V, J and clone size, that table is used; D and trimming come from the DNA. Counted in this sample were approximately 250,000 clones; 86% of them appeared once. Jointly, the top ten make up about 2% of the sample.

Broad study findings and their caveats: The amount of clinical and demographic metadata varied by source and participant and was provided uncurated.

There are 15 amino acids in the CDR3, from cysteine to phenylalanine inclusive. The kept DNA is CDR3 alone, 45 bases in frame from the first base. The germline V gene specifies SGHTS as CDR1 and YDEGEE as CDR2. V is cut back by 10 bases and J by 0 bases, with 8 bases in the junction unmatched. Regarding this clone: Its antigen is not yet known. Base quality data are lacking; no much larger clone is found one base away.

Recombination joined TRBV5-8 with TRBJ2-1, with 9 bases aligning to TRBD2. Sequencing used peripheral blood. The source of this sequence is a young man who had recovered from COVID-19. The sequenced DNA: TGTGCCGGCCGTGCGGGGGGGAGCTCCTACAATGAGCAGTTCTTC. This translates into CAGRAGGSSYNEQFF.